This section outlines one T cell receptor (beta chain) sequence together with its context. Which antigen it targets is not known. No much larger clonotype is one base removed from it; base qualities were not supplied. Every diabetic patient fulfilled standard classification criteria for type 1 or type 2 diabetes, and glucose and C-peptide were measured using WHO-recommended methods. Donors with other autoimmune diseases or infections within the previous four weeks were excluded. About 9.7 milliliters of peripheral blood were collected from each participant. PBMCs were isolated with LymphoPrep density separation. The data were taken from a study of type 1 and type 2 diabetes patients (TCRdb year 2016). Turning to the overall study: Recruited in China, the cohort was made up of nine type 1 diabetes patients, a few type 2 diabetes patients and 6 or 7 nondiabetic controls. Across the study, CD4+ and CD8+ T cells were positively selected from PBMCs by means of CD4 or CD8 MicroBeads on MACS columns. A total of under 25,000,000 paired-end reads were generated across the whole study. TCRbeta repertoires were profiled by high-throughput sequencing in the study to compare type 1 diabetes, type 2 diabetes and nondiabetic individuals. For the type 1 diabetes patients, the type 2 diabetes patients acted as a disease comparison group. V gene usage was similar between approximately 20-cycle and 25-cycle amplification, suggesting similar primer efficiencies and random PCR bias. Paired-end sequencing of TCRbeta libraries was performed on Illumina HiSeq 2000 or MiSeq instruments.

The paper as a whole reports these results and caveats: In both CD4+ and CD8+ T cells, type 2 diabetes repertoires were highly diverse and significantly more diverse than type 1 diabetes repertoires. Few highly-expanded CD4+ clones, median one, were found in type 2 diabetes patients, accounting for a median around 3.9% of reads. Age and gender were not matched between study groups, possibly biasing interpretation. Because only a limited number of T2D and control samples were sequenced, some T1D-only HECs might also appear in more T2D or control samples. Type 2 diabetes and control samples had highly correlated V and J gene usage patterns, with an average between-sample correlation of around 0.97.

TCRdb records Illumina MiSeq as the sequencer. Genomic DNA from sorted T cell subsets served as template for TCRbeta CDR3 amplification. The TCRbeta CDR3 region was amplified by multiplex PCR using 30 forward and 13 reverse primers. PCR products were purified with AMPure XP beads, then indices and adaptors were added in a second roughly 24-cycle PCR. Before sequencing, the QIAquick Gel Extraction Kit was used to gel-purify the libraries. Turning to the authors' computational methods: FLASH was used to merge the paired-end reads, and IgBLAST was used to align the reads to IMGT V, D and J germline references. Reads with below 70% alignment identity to germline references were discarded, and roughly 12,000,000 reads were retained study-wide. CDR3 boundaries, reading frame and productivity were assigned according to IMGT definitions. A highly-expanded clone was defined as any clone making up 1% or more of reads, and normalized Shannon entropy served as the measure of diversity. Unpaired two-tailed t-tests were used to test for differences in Shannon entropy between groups. The public reads were reanalyzed by TCRdb: fastp trimming at Q25, MiXCR alignment, in-frame beta chains only. Rows are unified per CDR3 protein, each entry keeping the most common DNA and genes. Clone size and V and J calls follow TCRdb, not the original study. Present in this sample are a few hundred thousand distinct CDR3 sequences, roughly 44% of which were seen just once. Clones ranked in the top ten supply roughly 15% of the sample.

Sequencing used peripheral blood mononuclear cells (PBMCs). This receptor was identified in a young man with type 2 diabetes.

The CDR3 sequence is CASSLNPDREAFF. The DNA is TGTGCCAGCAGCTTAAACCCGGACCGCGAAGCTTTCTTT. The sequence is built from TRBV7-3 and TRBJ1-1; no D segment can be confidently identified. Counted from cysteine to phenylalanine, this CDR3 has 13 amino acids. The DNA shown is the 39-base CDR3, in frame from base 1. V and J lose 1 base and 8 bases, and a span of 11 bases separates them. For CDR1 and CDR2, the germline V gene lists SGHTA and FQGTGA.